This T cell receptor beta chain is drawn from a study of blood T cell repertoires in COVID-19. Whole-study context: PBMCs, B-cell-depleted T cells, or T cells provided the cDNA or gDNA that made up the material.

The cohort comprised adults aged 18 to 89 years residing in 20 to 25 US areas. Allocation to cohorts depended on clinical history reported by the participants. The V and J ends lost 5 bases and 3 bases, in that order; junction bases with no gene match: 5. In germline, CDR1 is MGHRA, CDR2 YSYEKL. This CDR3 is built from 14 residues. Per the study methods: Reference gene primer amplification in the assay estimated nucleated cell counts. Measured with immunoSEQ multiplex PCR; TCRdb has only the in-frame clones, and not every one. V, J and clone size are taken as reported in that table, and D and trimming were inferred from the DNA itself. Among fewer than 350,000 clones, around 84% were seen once, and the ten largest hold 1.5% to 2%.

The rearrangement joins TRBV4-1 to TRBJ1-2, with 8 bases fitting TRBD1. The specimen was PBMCs or T cells enriched from blood (not recorded which). The clonotype was recovered from a woman in her twenties or thirties who had been exposed to COVID-19. CDR3 coding DNA: TGCGCCAGCAGCTATGGACAGGGCCACTATGGCTACACCTTC. This gives the protein CASSYGQGHYGYTF.